This T cell receptor (beta chain) was captured in a study of blood T cell repertoires in COVID-19. In the study overall: Samples taken during acute and convalescent COVID-19 were collected in the United States, Italy and Spain. PBMCs, B-cell-depleted T cells, or T cells were the source of the cDNA or gDNA that made up the material.

This CDR3 comprises 16 residues. J gave up 3 bases and V 1 base, and 5 bases lay outside the gene matches. CDR1 and CDR2 from the germline V gene are LGHNA and YNFKEQ. In the study's own analysis: Estimation of nucleated cell counts was performed using reference gene primer amplification. The method was immunoSEQ multiplex PCR; TCRdb's version includes in-frame clones alone and lacks a portion of them. The DNA gave D and trimming, while V, J and clone size come from that table. Counted here are 99,000 or so clones, about 89% occurring once; the ten biggest clones make up roughly 4.6%. J is TRBJ2-7 and V is TRBV4-2; 11 nucleotides align to TRBD2. Sequencing was carried out using peripheral blood. This receptor was identified in a human donor in a cohort sampled during active COVID-19. The CDR3: CASSQVSLAGGYEQYF. The CDR3 DNA is TGTGCCAGCAGCCAAGTAAGCCTAGCGGGGGGCTACGAGCAGTACTTC.